What follows describes a single T cell receptor beta chain. Assay used: immunoSEQ multiplex PCR; TCRdb lists only in-frame clones, some missing. In the table there are tens of thousands of clones, around 83% of which are singletons. Trimming left V 4 bases short and J 4 bases short, with 18 bases between. The CDR3 contains 15 residues. The V gene's germline CDR1 is SGDLS and CDR2 YYNGEE. This sample stems from a study of glioma-infiltrating T cells after dendritic cell vaccination. Overall study: Dendritic cell vaccination trial patients had either newly diagnosed or recurrent glioblastoma. Autologous tumor lysate was loaded overnight onto monocyte-derived dendritic cells grown approximately seven days with IL-4 and GM-CSF.

Time point: after dendritic cell vaccination, including at tumor progression/relapse. The sequence came from a human donor with glioblastoma. Specimen: blood, collected after dendritic cell vaccination. The rearrangement joins TRBV9 to TRBJ2-7; TRBD1 might be the D (6 bases). CDR3 DNA: TGTGCCAGCAGCTCAGTAGGTAACAGGGAGTACGAGCAGTACTTC. Protein: CASSSVGNREYEQYF.